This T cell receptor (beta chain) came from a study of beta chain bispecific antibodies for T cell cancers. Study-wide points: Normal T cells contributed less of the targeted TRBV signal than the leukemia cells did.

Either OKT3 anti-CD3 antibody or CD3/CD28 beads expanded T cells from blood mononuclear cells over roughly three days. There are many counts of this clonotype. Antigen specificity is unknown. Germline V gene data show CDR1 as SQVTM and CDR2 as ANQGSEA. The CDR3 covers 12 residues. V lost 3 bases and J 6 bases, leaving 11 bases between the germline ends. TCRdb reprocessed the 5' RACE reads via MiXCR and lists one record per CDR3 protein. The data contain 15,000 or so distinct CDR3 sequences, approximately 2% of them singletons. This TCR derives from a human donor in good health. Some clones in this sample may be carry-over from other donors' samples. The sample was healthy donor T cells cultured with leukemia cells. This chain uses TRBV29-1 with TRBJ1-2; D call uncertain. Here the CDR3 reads CSVDSAGNGYTF. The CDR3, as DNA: TGCAGCGTTGATTCTGCCGGTAATGGCTACACCTTC. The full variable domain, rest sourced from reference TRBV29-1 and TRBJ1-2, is SAVISQKPSRDICQRGTSLTIQCQVDSQVTMMFWYRQQPGQSLTLIATANQGSEATYESGFVIDKFPISRPNLTFSTLTVSNMSPEDSSIYLCSVDSAGNGYTFGSGTRLTVV.